What follows are 23 T cell receptor beta chains derived from one specimen sequenced in a study of identical twins (dated by TCRdb to 2016 to 2018). The receptor library was made with 5' RACE. Sequenced on an Illumina HiSeq 2000. TCRdb applied fastp at Q25 and MiXCR to the public reads, then kept only in-frame beta chains. Here each entry gathers all rows of one CDR3 protein and keeps the most common genes and DNA. The sample table records around 480,000 distinct CDR3 sequences; approximately 15% of these occur just once. Together, the top ten hold about 0.54% of the sample. Separately, the same data were catalogued under a study of yellow fever vaccine responses in identical twins.

Sequences were obtained from CD4+ T cells sorted from blood. The origin of the receptors is a young woman in good health.

This clonotype was seen only a few times. The chain joins TRBV6-2 or TRBV6-3 to TRBJ2-1; 11 bases are shared with TRBD2. With V trimmed by 6 bases and J by 7 bases, 8 bases remained unmatched. This CDR3 region has 15 residues. The germline V gene encodes CDR1 MNHEY and CDR2 SVGEGT. The CDR3 is CASSYLAGGGNEQFF. In DNA form, the CDR3 reads TGTGCCAGCAGCTACCTAGCGGGAGGTGGAAATGAGCAGTTCTTC.

The chain carries TRBV28 and TRBJ1-5; TRBD1 aligns across 12 bases. The CDR3 runs to 19 residues. J lost 4 bases, V lost 3 bases, and 13 bases had no gene match. CDR1 MDHEN and CDR2 SYDVKM come from the germline V gene. The CDR3 region is CASSFWGRDRGQGNQPQHF. The CDR3 DNA reads TGTGCCAGCAGTTTTTGGGGCCGGGACAGGGGGCAAGGGAATCAGCCCCAGCATTTT.

V usage is TRBV19 and J usage is TRBJ2-7, with 10 bases matching TRBD2. V trimming: 4 bases; J trimming: 2 bases; junction bases outside the gene matches: 5. The germline V gene encodes CDR1 LNHDA and CDR2 SQIVND (reference sequence). This CDR3 comprises 15 residues. Here the CDR3 DNA reads TGTGCCAGTAGTACTCAGCGGGAGGGGGCCTACGAGCAGTACTTC. Amino acids: CASSTQREGAYEQYF.

This clonotype was recorded a few times. The V and J genes are TRBV5-1 and TRBJ2-1, with D maybe TRBD1 (6 bases). Germline V lookup: CDR1 SGHRS, CDR2 YFSETQ. V was pared by 0 bases and J by 3 bases, with 16 bases between. The length of the CDR3 is 17 residues. The CDR3: CASSLAPTGSGYNEQFF. CDR3 in DNA: TGCGCCAGCAGCTTGGCCCCAACAGGGTCCGGCTACAATGAGCAGTTCTTC.

This clonotype has only a few counts. CDR3 residues: CASSLTPRGTSGYNEQFF. CDR3 sequence (DNA): TGTGCCAGCAGCTTAACACCAAGGGGGACTAGCGGTTACAATGAGCAGTTCTTC. This rearrangement joins TRBV5-5 to TRBJ2-1, with 11 nucleotides matching TRBD2. Germline loops: CDR1 SGHKS, CDR2 YYEKEE (reference sequence). J lost 4 bases, V lost 2 bases, and 11 bases had no gene match. The CDR3 has 18 amino acids.

The chain has TRBV11-2 and TRBJ2-7; TRBD2 matches 11 bases. This CDR3 region has 17 residues. The germline gives CDR1 SGHAT, CDR2 FQNNGV. Germline trimming cut 0 bases from V and 4 bases from J; bases unmatched to any gene: 8. CDR3 in DNA: TGTGCCAGCAGCTTAGATACGCTAGCGGGAGGCACTTACGAGCAGTACTTC. Translating it yields CASSLDTLAGGTYEQYF. The full variable domain, completed using reference TRBV11-2 and TRBJ2-7, is EAGVAQSPRYKIIEKRQSVAFWCNPISGHATLYWYQQILGQGPKLLIQFQNNGVVDDSQLPKDRFSAERLKGVDSTLKIQPAKLEDSAVYLCASSLDTLAGGTYEQYFGPGTRLTVT.

A few counts support this clonotype. The chain links TRBV12-3 or TRBV12-4 to TRBJ2-3; no definite D call. The CDR3 is 14 amino acids. The V gene lost 5 bases and the J gene lost 6 bases, with 15 bases spanning the gap. CDR3 residues: CASSHYLMGDTQYF. The CDR3, as DNA: TGTGCCAGCAGTCACTACCTCATGGGGGATACGCAGTATTTT.

CDR3 loop: CASSDEGRYGYTF. In nucleotides, the CDR3 is TGTGCCAGCAGTGATGAGGGTCGTTATGGCTACACCTTC. This chain joins TRBV2 and TRBJ1-2; no firm D call. CDR1 SNHLY and CDR2 FYNNEI come from the germline V gene. V lost 3 bases and J 5 bases, leaving 10 bases between the germline ends. CDR3 length: 13 residues.

This clonotype was counted many times. This CDR3 reads CASDRDFKTTGELFF. CDR3 bases: TGTGCCAGCGACAGGGACTTCAAAACCACCGGGGAGCTGTTTTTT. The rearrangement links TRBV5-5 to TRBJ2-2; the D gene is possibly TRBD1 (7 bases). V dropped 7 bases and J dropped 4 bases, with 17 bases sitting between them. This CDR3 comprises 15 residues. Germline CDR1 and CDR2: SGHKS and YYEKEE (reference sequence).

The chain carries TRBV7-9 and TRBJ1-1; TRBD1 matches at 8 bases. J lost 5 bases, V lost 5 bases, and 10 bases had no gene match. This CDR3 has 15 amino acids. Germline values: CDR1 SEHNR, CDR2 FQNEAQ (reference sequence). CDR3 sequence reads: CASSPRQGYGTEAFF. The CDR3 nucleotides are TGTGCCAGCAGCCCACGACAGGGGTACGGAACTGAAGCTTTCTTT.

This clonotype was recorded a few times. The chain employs TRBV27 and TRBJ2-3; the match to TRBD2 covers 10 bases. CDR1 MNHEY and CDR2 SMNVEV come from the germline V gene (reference sequence). V gave up 6 bases and J gave up 2 bases; unmatched junction bases: 17. There are 19 residues in the CDR3. In DNA, the CDR3 is TGTGCCAGCAGCTTTCTTCTCCTAGCGGGGGCCATCCCCACAGATACGCAGTATTTT. Translating it yields CASSFLLLAGAIPTDTQYF.

This clonotype was found a few times. The chain is built from TRBV28 and TRBJ2-7; D may be TRBD2 (5 bases). Trimming took 5 bases from V and 2 from J, leaving 13 bases between them. CDR1 and CDR2 from the germline V gene are MDHEN and SYDVKM. This CDR3 spans 14 amino acids. Here the CDR3 reads CASSRPSGAYEQYF. The DNA for the CDR3 is TGTGCCAGCAGTCGCCCAAGCGGAGCCTACGAGCAGTACTTC.

This clonotype was counted a few times. J is TRBJ2-3 and V is TRBV7-2, with a tentative D call TRBD2 (7 bases). Germline CDR1 reads SGHTA; CDR2 reads FQGNSA. The CDR3 is 15 residues long. Trimming left V 7 bases short and J 0 bases short, with 14 bases between. In nucleotides, the CDR3 is TGTGCCAGCAACGGGGGGACAACTAGCACAGATACGCAGTATTTT. Translated, it gives CASNGGTTSTDTQYF.

The table lists this clonotype with a few counts. The CDR3 protein is CDQRHGAQETQYF. The CDR3 DNA is TGTGATCAACGTCATGGGGCCCAAGAGACCCAGTACTTC. This chain uses TRBV3-1 with TRBJ2-5; D is perhaps TRBD1 (5 bases). The germline CDR1 and CDR2 sequences are LGHDT and YNNKEL (reference sequence). The CDR3 contains 13 residues.

The chain employs TRBV7-2 and TRBJ1-1; D is undetermined. Germline V gene sequence: CDR1 SGHTA, CDR2 FQGNSA. The V end lost 5 bases, the J end lost 1 base, and 11 bases lay between the germline ends. This CDR3 is built from 14 residues. The CDR3 region is CASSRPGTNTEAFF. The DNA of the CDR3 is TGTGCCAGCAGCCGCCCCGGTACGAACACTGAAGCTTTCTTT.

In its sample, this clonotype was seen a few times. This chain links TRBV5-1 with TRBJ1-2; TRBD1 matches 8 bases. The CDR3 loop spans 15 amino acids. Germline lookup yields CDR1 SGHRS and CDR2 YFSETQ. V shed 3 bases and J 4 bases; nucleotides not matched to a gene: 8. CDR3 DNA sequence: TGCGCCAGCAGCTCCGGGACAGGAGTTGTCTATGGCTACACCTTC. This sequence encodes CASSSGTGVVYGYTF.

This clonotype was detected many times. This chain uses TRBV29-1 with TRBJ2-1; 7 bases line up with TRBD1. Trimming at V came to 1 base and at J to 4 bases, leaving 10 bases not matched to a gene. The CDR3 totals 16 residues. In germline, CDR1 is SQVTM, CDR2 ANQGSEA. The CDR3, as DNA: TGCAGCGTTGAAGGAGGGGGCGCAACCGTATACAATGAGCAGTTCTTC. Translating gives CSVEGGGATVYNEQFF.

V usage is TRBV11-2 and J usage is TRBJ2-2; TRBD2 agrees at 11 bases. V shed 1 base and J 4 bases; nucleotides not matched to a gene: 5. This CDR3 region has 17 residues. CDR1 and CDR2 from the germline V gene are SGHAT and FQNNGV. The CDR3, as DNA: TGTGCCAGCAGCTTAGTTCTTAGCGGGAGGGTCACCGGGGAGCTGTTTTTT. Protein sequence: CASSLVLSGRVTGELFF.

This clonotype came up a few times. The rearrangement links TRBV16 to TRBJ1-5; no definite D call. The CDR3 is made up of 16 amino acids. Germline CDR1 and CDR2: KGHSY and FQNENV. Trimming cost V 1 base and J 0 bases, with 10 bases left between them. The CDR3 nucleotides read TGTGCCAGCAGCCAATTGGCTTCTTATAGCAATCAGCCCCAGCATTTT. Translation: CASSQLASYSNQPQHF.

This rearrangement joins TRBV6-4 to TRBJ2-6, with 7 bases matching TRBD1. This CDR3 spans 15 amino acids. In germline, CDR1 is MRHNA, CDR2 SNTAGT. V lost 6 bases and J lost 4; bases outside the gene matches: 6. CDR3: CASSHTGVGANVLTF. For the CDR3, the DNA is TGTGCCAGCAGCCACACAGGGGTCGGGGCCAACGTCCTGACTTTC.

This clonotype was observed a handful of times. This chain connects TRBV12-3 or TRBV12-4 to TRBJ2-1, with 9 nucleotides matching TRBD2. This CDR3 spans 15 amino acids. Losses at the gene ends were 6 bases for V and 2 bases for J; bases not matched to a gene: 5. CDR3 bases: TGTGCCAGCAGCCCTAGCGGGAACCCCTACAATGAGCAGTTCTTC. It codes for CASSPSGNPYNEQFF.

This clonotype was counted only a few times. The J gene is TRBJ2-1, the V gene TRBV4-3, with D possibly being TRBD1 or TRBD2 (6 bases each). The CDR3 contains 17 residues. The V and J ends lost 4 bases and 5 bases respectively, with 21 bases between them. Germline CDR1 reads LGHNA; CDR2 reads YSLEER. The CDR3 DNA reads as TGCGCCAGCAGCCCGAGTTTTACGGGGGACACAAACAATGAGCAGTTCTTC. Amino acids: CASSPSFTGDTNNEQFF.

V gene TRBV28 combines with J gene TRBJ2-3; tentatively, D is TRBD2 (6 bases). Trimming cost V 3 bases and J 0 bases, with 10 bases left between them. The CDR3 is made up of 15 amino acids. Germline V gene data show CDR1 as MDHEN and CDR2 as SYDVKM. CDR3 coding DNA: TGTGCCAGCAGTTTTGTCAGCGGGAGCACAGATACGCAGTATTTT. Amino acids: CASSFVSGSTDTQYF.